Presented here are 4 T cell receptor beta chains from one specimen sequenced in a study of PD-1 blockade in classical Hodgkin lymphoma. All trial patients relapsed after autologous stem cell transplantation. The method was immunoSEQ multiplex PCR; TCRdb's version includes in-frame clones alone and lacks a portion of them. The sample has around 100,000 clones, about 89% seen once; the top ten hold under 8%. This specimen was peripheral blood mononuclear cells (PBMCs), taken before the second cycle of nivolumab. The receptor source for this set is a human donor with classical Hodgkin lymphoma.

V and J are TRBV27 and TRBJ2-7; tentatively, D is TRBD1 (6 bases). The germline V and J ends were trimmed by 6 bases and 1 base, with 10 bases remaining between them. CDR1 and CDR2 (germline): MNHEY, SMNVEV (reference sequence). CDR3 length: 13 residues. This chain's CDR3 is CASREQGSYEQYF. The CDR3 nucleotides are TGTGCCAGCAGGGAACAGGGTTCCTACGAGCAGTACTTC.

The rearrangement uses TRBV25-1 and TRBJ1-5; D is uncertain. The V end was cut by 5 bases, the J end by 7 bases, with 12 bases between. The CDR3 runs to 13 residues. Germline CDR1 reads MGHDK; CDR2 reads SYGVNS. The CDR3 coding sequence is TGTGCCAGCAGTCCCCCGGGGAGGCAGCCCCAGCATTTT. As protein: CASSPPGRQPQHF.

CDR3 protein: CASAQGARGNEQFF. CDR3 sequence (DNA): TGTGCCAGCGCCCAGGGGGCGAGGGGGAATGAGCAGTTCTTC. The chain couples TRBV2 to TRBJ2-1; 8 bases fit TRBD1. Losses at the gene ends were 8 bases for V and 7 bases for J; bases not matched to a gene: 10. The CDR3 runs 14 residues. In germline, CDR1 is SNHLY, CDR2 FYNNEI.

V is TRBV30 and J is TRBJ2-6; maybe TRBD1 (5 bases). V was clipped by 0 bases and J by 0 bases, with 15 bases between them. CDR3 size: 18 residues. Germline CDR1 GTSNPN, CDR2 SVGIG (reference sequence). DNA for the CDR3: TGTGCCTGGAGTGTACCCCGTCACAGGCGCTCTGGGGCCAACGTCCTGACTTTC. This encodes CAWSVPRHRRSGANVLTF.